This T cell receptor (beta chain) derives from a study of cytomegalovirus exposure and HLA in healthy donors. The PCR employed 60 Vbeta primers together with 13 Jbeta primers. The protocol was immunoSEQ multiplex PCR, while the TCRdb copy is restricted to in-frame clones and leaves out a portion. The sample includes 130,000 to 150,000 clones, approximately 71% of them seen just once. Details on this clone: Its matching antigen is unknown.

Per the germline V gene, CDR1 is SGHVS and CDR2 is FQNEAQ. This CDR3 has 14 amino acids. Trimming took 1 base from V and 5 from J, leaving 10 bases between them. Whole-study results and caveats: The study had only CMV serostatus as immune exposure information. There were some public TCRs occurring in many donors, but most TCR sequences were rare. High specificity and sensitivity for cytomegalovirus status were reported for the classifier. When the data were analyzed later, several of the most significant clusters appeared to be linked to common viral pathogens.

This chain links TRBV7-8 with TRBJ2-3; D gene ambiguous. The specimen sequenced was PBMCs. This sequence originates from a woman aged 50 to 60 in good health and CMV-seronegative. CDR3 DNA: TGTGCCAGCAGCTTAGGGCTCGTCAAAGATACGCAGTATTTT. Amino acid sequence: CASSLGLVKDTQYF.